These 28 T cell receptor beta chains share one sample of origin, sequenced in a study of CD8 T cells in ankylosing spondylitis (dated by TCRdb to the late 2010s). The library came from 5' RACE. TCRdb records Illumina HiSeq 2500 as the sequencer. TCRdb cleaned the public reads at Q25 with fastp, built clones with MiXCR and kept in-frame beta chains. Entries are consolidated by CDR3 protein sequence, retaining the most common genes and DNA. This sample has some 130,000 distinct CDR3 sequences in its table, and 5.5% to 7.5% of those were observed once. The leading ten clones occupy around 12% of the sample. The sample taken for sequencing was blood, either unsorted or a sorted T cell fraction (not recorded which). These receptors originate from a female donor with ankylosing spondylitis or in good health (not recorded which).

This clonotype was counted ten times or more. The chain recombines TRBV25-1 with TRBJ1-2, with TRBD1 as a possible D gene (5 bases). The CDR3 sequence is 17 residues long. Trimming left V 6 bases short and J 8 bases short, with 28 bases between. CDR1 is MGHDK and CDR2 is SYGVNS in the germline V gene. The DNA of the CDR3 is TGTGCCAGCAGAGGTTGGGGCACGGGGCGCCCCACCTACGGCTACACCTTC. Translated: CASRGWGTGRPTYGYTF.

This clonotype was recorded many times. CDR3 sequence (DNA): TGCAGCGTTGAAGAGCTCACTACGAACACCGGGGAGCTGTTTTTT. Its translation is CSVEELTTNTGELFF. The V and J genes are TRBV29-1 and TRBJ2-2, with D hard to call. The germline V gene has CDR1 SQVTM and CDR2 ANQGSEA. Trimming shortened V by 0 bases and J by 0 bases, and 8 bases separated the two germline ends. The CDR3 totals 15 residues.

Many counts were recorded for this clonotype. The junction differs from germline at one of its ends, possibly a read error. The V and J genes are TRBV15 and TRBJ2-3; the D call may be TRBD1 or TRBD2 (6 bases each). The CDR3 spans 15 residues. Germline lookup yields CDR1 LNHNV and CDR2 YYDKDF (reference sequence). The CDR3 loop reads CATSRGGASTDAQYF. For the CDR3, the DNA is TGTGCCACCAGCAGAGGGGGGGCCAGCACAGATGCGCAGTATTTT.

This clonotype was counted many times. V and J are TRBV12-3 or TRBV12-4 and TRBJ1-5; D is unclear. Trimming removed 3 bases from V and 7 bases from J, with 13 bases in between. This CDR3 comprises 14 residues. The CDR3 region has the DNA TGTGCCAGCAGTTTCTCCGAGGGTGGCCAGCCCCAGCATTTT. Translation gives CASSFSEGGQPQHF.

In this sample, this clonotype turned up many times. The V gene is TRBV5-1, the J gene TRBJ1-3; D is unclear. This CDR3 contains 16 residues. With 0 bases removed from V and 2 bases from J, the gap between germline ends came to 12 bases. Germline lookup yields CDR1 SGHRS and CDR2 YFSETQ. DNA of the CDR3: TGCGCCAGCAGCTTGGAAAGTTTGCCCGCTGGAAACACCATATATTTT. It yields the protein CASSLESLPAGNTIYF.

This clonotype was observed at least ten times. This sequence joins TRBV6-2 or TRBV6-3 and TRBJ1-1; the match to TRBD1 covers 9 bases. The CDR3 length is 14 residues. Germline CDR1 and CDR2: MNHEY and SVGEGT. V was pared by 6 bases and J by 0 bases, with 2 bases of the junction left unmatched. CDR3 bases: TGTGCCAGCAGAAGGACAGGGGTGAACACTGAAGCTTTCTTT. This translates into CASRRTGVNTEAFF.

This clonotype appeared many times. V usage is TRBV3-1 and J usage is TRBJ2-4, with 9 bases fitting TRBD1. Losses at the gene ends were 4 bases for V and 7 bases for J; bases not matched to a gene: 5. CDR1 LGHDT and CDR2 YNNKEL come from the germline V gene (reference sequence). CDR3 size: 14 residues. The CDR3 protein is CASSPTGQGNIQYF. Written as DNA, the CDR3 is TGTGCCAGCAGCCCCACGGGACAGGGCAACATTCAGTACTTC.

The sample holds many counts of this clonotype. CDR3 coding DNA: TGTGCCAGCAGGGCCCCCCAGGGTCCCACAGATACGCAGTATTTT. It codes for CASRAPQGPTDTQYF. The rearrangement links TRBV6-1 to TRBJ2-3, with D possibly being TRBD1 (5 bases). Germline CDR1 reads MNHNS; CDR2 reads SASEGT. The V gene lost 6 bases and the J gene lost 2 bases, with 15 bases spanning the gap. The CDR3 totals 15 residues.

This clonotype was observed many times. This rearrangement joins TRBV4-1 to TRBJ1-2, with D hard to call. The germline gives CDR1 MGHRA, CDR2 YSYEKL. The V and J ends lost 0 bases and 2 bases respectively, with 16 bases between them. There are 17 residues in the CDR3. CDR3 loop: CASSQDEFRGKNYGYTF. The CDR3 coding sequence is TGCGCCAGCAGCCAAGATGAGTTTCGCGGGAAGAACTATGGCTACACCTTC.

This clonotype was detected only a few times. This rearrangement joins TRBV4-2 to TRBJ1-2, with D possibly being TRBD1 (5 bases). V gave up 0 bases and J gave up 1 base, with 12 bases separating them. The CDR3 runs 16 residues. Germline CDR1 and CDR2: LGHNA and YNFKEQ. This chain's CDR3 is CASSQESTGGNYGYTF. CDR3 coding DNA: TGTGCCAGCAGCCAAGAGAGTACCGGGGGTAACTATGGCTACACCTTC.

This clonotype was seen more than once but under ten times. The V gene is TRBV7-9, the J gene TRBJ2-7, with D unclear. The CDR3 has 15 amino acids. Germline CDR1 and CDR2: SEHNR and FQNEAQ (reference sequence). Trimming cost V 2 bases and J 5 bases, with 16 bases left between them. The DNA of the CDR3 is TGTGCCAGCAGCTTACCCCGACCCATTTCGGACGAGCAGTACTTC. It codes for CASSLPRPISDEQYF.

This clonotype showed up many times. This chain connects TRBV28 to TRBJ1-5; TRBD1 is a possible D gene (5 bases). The CDR3 runs to 12 residues. Germline CDR1 reads MDHEN; CDR2 reads SYDVKM. The V and J ends lost 3 bases and 10 bases respectively, with 10 bases between them. CDR3 coding DNA: TGTGCCAGCAGTTTCGGGGCAGGTCCCCAGCATTTT. It is translated as CASSFGAGPQHF.

This clonotype has at least ten counts. One end of the junction does not line up with germline, which may come from a read error. The chain carries TRBV7-8 and TRBJ2-1; 8 bases are a match to TRBD2. Germline loops: CDR1 SGHVS, CDR2 FQNEAQ. The CDR3 is 15 residues long. In DNA form, the CDR3 reads TGTGCCAGCAGCAAGGTCGGCGGGGGGTACACTGAGCAGTTCTTC. It encodes CASSKVGGGYTEQFF.

This clonotype was detected many times. The chain combines TRBV19 with TRBJ1-5, with D tentatively TRBD1 (5 bases). This CDR3 comprises 16 residues. Germline V gene lookup returns CDR1 LNHDA and CDR2 SQIVND (reference sequence). Deletions cut 3 bases from V and 4 bases from J, with 16 bases between. CDR3 bases: TGTGCCAGTAGTATTCTGGGCAGGGAGAGGAATCAGCCCCAGCATTTT. As protein: CASSILGRERNQPQHF.

J is TRBJ1-2 and V is TRBV3-1; D possibly corresponds to TRBD1 (5 bases). Trimming took off 0 bases at V and 7 bases at J, with 9 bases between the two ends. There are 13 residues in the CDR3. The germline gives CDR1 LGHDT, CDR2 YNNKEL (reference sequence). The CDR3 spells CASSQDPGTGYTF. The CDR3 DNA is TGTGCCAGCAGCCAAGATCCAGGGACTGGCTACACCTTC.

The V and J genes are TRBV5-1 and TRBJ2-5; D might be TRBD2 (5 bases). The CDR3 is 14 residues long. V was cut by 5 bases and J by 5 bases, with 16 bases left in between. Germline values: CDR1 SGHRS, CDR2 YFSETQ. The CDR3 here is CASRTQLVDETQYF. The CDR3 bases are TGCGCCAGCAGGACCCAACTAGTTGACGAGACCCAGTACTTC.

This clonotype was picked up many times. The chain recombines TRBV4-1 with TRBJ1-2; no clear D. The CDR3 spans 15 residues. Germline assignment: CDR1 MGHRA and CDR2 YSYEKL. Trimming shortened V by 1 base and J by 4 bases, and 13 bases separated the two germline ends. Here the CDR3 reads CASSQGPAVLYGYTF. The DNA of the CDR3 is TGCGCCAGCAGCCAAGGACCGGCAGTACTCTATGGCTACACCTTC.

In its sample, this clonotype was seen many times. One end of the junction is discordant with germline, which a read error may explain. The chain is built from TRBV12-3 or TRBV12-4 and TRBJ2-3, with 11 nucleotides matching TRBD2. This CDR3 is built from 15 residues. The CDR3 loop is CASSLAGGLTDTQYF. DNA of the CDR3: TGTGCCAGCAGCTTAGCGGGGGGGCTCACAGATACGCAGTATTTT.

This clonotype was detected many times. The chain joins TRBV6-2 or TRBV6-3 to TRBJ2-5, with D hard to call. The CDR3 has 11 residues. V dropped 10 bases and J dropped 2 bases, with 8 bases sitting between them. CDR1 MNHEY and CDR2 SVGEGT come from the germline V gene. The CDR3 reads CATTLQETQYF. CDR3 nucleotide sequence: TGTGCCACCACTTTACAAGAGACCCAGTACTTC.

This clonotype was detected many times. The V gene is TRBV2, the J gene TRBJ1-1; D gene ambiguous. V was shortened by 2 bases and J by 7 bases, with 14 bases between the two germline ends. The CDR3 is made up of 14 amino acids. Germline CDR1 and CDR2: SNHLY and FYNNEI. This chain's CDR3 is CASSEYTSSGEAFF. The CDR3 DNA reads as TGTGCCAGCAGTGAATATACTTCCTCCGGTGAAGCTTTCTTT.

This clonotype was picked up many times. The J gene is TRBJ2-3, the V gene TRBV7-8; 9 nucleotides match TRBD1. Trimming cost V 5 bases and J 5 bases; bases outside gene matches: 11. The CDR3 has 16 amino acids. Germline V gene sequence: CDR1 SGHVS, CDR2 FQNEAQ. The CDR3 nucleotides read TGTGCCAGCAGCCCAACCCGGGACAGGGAAGGAGATACGCAGTATTTT. Protein sequence: CASSPTRDREGDTQYF.

This clonotype appeared many times. This sequence joins TRBV5-1 and TRBJ2-2; the D gene could be TRBD1 or TRBD2 (5 bases each). Trimming cost V 3 bases and J 4 bases, with 13 bases left between them. This CDR3 spans 15 amino acids. CDR1 SGHRS and CDR2 YFSETQ come from the germline V gene. For the CDR3, the DNA is TGCGCCAGCAGCTCCGGGACCCCGGGCACCGGGGAGCTGTTTTTT. This encodes CASSSGTPGTGELFF. Full variable domain (missing parts from reference TRBV5-1 and TRBJ2-2): KAGVTQTPRYLIKTRGQQVTLSCSPISGHRSVSWYQQTPGQGLQFLFEYFSETQRNKGNFPGRFSGRQFSNSRSEMNVSTLELGDSALYLCASSSGTPGTGELFFGEGSRLTVL.

Regarding this clonotype: Being one base from a much bigger clone, this may be a read error. V is TRBV12-3 or TRBV12-4 and J is TRBJ2-2; 7 nucleotides align to TRBD1. This CDR3 has 15 amino acids. As DNA, the CDR3 is TGTGCCAGCGGGTACAGACAGGGTAACACCGGGGAGCTGTCTTTT. Translating gives CASGYRQGNTGELSF.

In this sample, this clonotype turned up a few times. This chain uses TRBV15 with TRBJ1-2, with 12 bases aligning to TRBD1. Germline V gene lookup returns CDR1 LNHNV and CDR2 YYDKDF (reference sequence). V trimming: 2 bases; J trimming: 5 bases; junction bases outside the gene matches: 12. The CDR3 extends over 18 amino acids. The CDR3 region is CATSRLGDRGRIGYGYTF. CDR3 DNA: TGTGCCACCAGCAGACTCGGGGACAGGGGGCGAATTGGGTATGGCTACACCTTC.

This clonotype has a count of ten or more. The CDR3 DNA follows: TGCGCCAGCAGAAGCGGGGGGGCCGAAAATGAGCAGTTCTTC. Its translation is CASRSGGAENEQFF. The genes are TRBV5-1 and TRBJ2-1; 10 bases line up with TRBD2. The trim removed 5 bases at V and 7 bases at J, leaving 6 bases unmatched. From germline, CDR1 is SGHRS and CDR2 YFSETQ. This CDR3 is built from 14 residues. Filled out from reference TRBV5-1 and TRBJ2-1, the complete variable domain reads KAGVTQTPRYLIKTRGQQVTLSCSPISGHRSVSWYQQTPGQGLQFLFEYFSETQRNKGNFPGRFSGRQFSNSRSEMNVSTLELGDSALYLCASRSGGAENEQFFGPGTRLTVL.

This clonotype has ten or more counts. The V and J genes are TRBV5-1 and TRBJ1-1; 8 bases are shared with TRBD1. V trimming: 5 bases; J trimming: 5 bases; junction bases outside the gene matches: 8. The CDR3 sequence is 14 residues long. Per the germline V gene, CDR1 is SGHRS and CDR2 is YFSETQ. DNA for the CDR3: TGCGCCAGCAGAGGAACAGGGGGTCAGACTGAAGCTTTCTTT. Residues: CASRGTGGQTEAFF.

This clonotype was seen many times. The CDR3 loop reads CSAGRGLTGNTEAFF. The CDR3 DNA follows: TGCAGTGCTGGAAGGGGGCTGACAGGGAATACTGAAGCTTTCTTT. This chain links TRBV20-1 with TRBJ1-1; 7 bases are a match to TRBD1. This CDR3 is 15 amino acids long. Trimming cost V 5 bases and J 5 bases; bases outside gene matches: 14. Germline CDR1 is DFQATT and CDR2 is SNEGSKA (reference sequence).

This clonotype turned up a few times. The chain joins TRBV6-1 to TRBJ1-6, with D maybe TRBD1 (5 bases). V was trimmed by 10 bases and J by 7 bases, leaving 14 bases between them. CDR1 and CDR2 (germline): MNHNS, SASEGT. The CDR3 has 13 amino acids. CDR3 amino acids: CATQGGVNSPLHF. Here the CDR3 DNA reads TGTGCCACCCAGGGAGGCGTGAATTCACCCCTCCACTTT.